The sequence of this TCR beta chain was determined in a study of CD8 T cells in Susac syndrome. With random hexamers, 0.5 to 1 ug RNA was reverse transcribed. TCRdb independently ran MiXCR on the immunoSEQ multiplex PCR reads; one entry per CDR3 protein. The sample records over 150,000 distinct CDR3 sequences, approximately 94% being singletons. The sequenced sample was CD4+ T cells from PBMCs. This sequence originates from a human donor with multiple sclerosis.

The DNA of the CDR3 is TGTGCCAGCAGCGTATGGGGACAGGGGGCGAACGAGCAGTACTTC. Translation: CASSVWGQGANEQYF. This chain joins TRBV28 and TRBJ2-7, with 12 nucleotides matching TRBD1. CDR1 is MDHEN, CDR2 SYDVKM, per germline. The CDR3 length is 15 residues. Unmatched junction bases numbered 8, after V lost 6 bases and J lost 5 bases.